This paragraph covers one T cell receptor beta chain sequence. What it binds is not known. The junction shows a germline mismatch at one end, possibly a read error. This entry is derived from a study of T cell responses to AZD1222 COVID-19 vaccine. Study-level results: Increases in Spike-specific TCR breadth and depth were seen after two AZD1222 doses. White British people made up most donors, females outnumbered males, and clonal diversity was possibly underestimated. Seropositive AZD1222 recipients at baseline numbered only five or six.

Germline-derived CDR1 and CDR2 are SGHRS and YFSETQ. The CDR3 has 14 residues. This table comes from immunoSEQ multiplex PCR, and its TCRdb copy is limited to in-frame clones, with some not included. The table records over 100,000 clones, about 90% of them present only once. The specimen was peripheral blood, collected on day 0 of AZD1222 vaccination. The V call is TRBV5-1, the J call TRBJ1-4, with 8 bases aligning to TRBD1. The receptor was derived from an adult in good health. The CDR3 DNA reads TGCGCCAACAGCTTCGGACAGGGAGCCGAAAAACTGTTTTTT. Residues: CANSFGQGAEKLFF. Looking up the rest from reference TRBV5-1 and TRBJ1-4 gives the full variable domain: KAGVTQTPRYLIKTRGQQVTLSCSPISGHRSVSWYQQTPGQGLQFLFEYFSETQRNKGNFPGRFSGRQFSNSRSEMNVSTLELGDSALYLCANSFGQGAEKLFFGSGTQLSVL.